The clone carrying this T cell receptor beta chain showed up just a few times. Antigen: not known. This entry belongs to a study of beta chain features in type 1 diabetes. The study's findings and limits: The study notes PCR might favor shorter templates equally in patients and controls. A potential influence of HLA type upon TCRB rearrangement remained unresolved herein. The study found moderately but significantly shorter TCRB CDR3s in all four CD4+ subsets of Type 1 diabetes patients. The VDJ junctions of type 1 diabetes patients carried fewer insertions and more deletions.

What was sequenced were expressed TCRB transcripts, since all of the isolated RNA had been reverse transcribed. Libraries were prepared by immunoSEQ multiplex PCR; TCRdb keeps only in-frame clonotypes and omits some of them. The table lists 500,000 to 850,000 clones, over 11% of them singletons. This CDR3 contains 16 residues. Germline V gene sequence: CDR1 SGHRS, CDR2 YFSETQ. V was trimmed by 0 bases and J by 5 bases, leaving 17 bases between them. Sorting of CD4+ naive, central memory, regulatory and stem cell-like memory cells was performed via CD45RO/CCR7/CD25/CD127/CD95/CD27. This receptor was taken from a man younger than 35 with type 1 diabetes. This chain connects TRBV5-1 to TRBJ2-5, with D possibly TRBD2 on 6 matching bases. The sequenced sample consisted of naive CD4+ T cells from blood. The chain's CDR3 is CASSLGPTRAGETQYF. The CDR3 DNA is TGCGCCAGCAGCTTGGGTCCGACTAGGGCAGGGGAGACCCAGTACTTC. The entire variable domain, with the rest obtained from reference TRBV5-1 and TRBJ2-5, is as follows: KAGVTQTPRYLIKTRGQQVTLSCSPISGHRSVSWYQQTPGQGLQFLFEYFSETQRNKGNFPGRFSGRQFSNSRSEMNVSTLELGDSALYLCASSLGPTRAGETQYFGPGTRLLVL.